The rows below give T cell receptor beta chains drawn from one sample of a study of vaccination and CD4 T cells after COVID-19. One entry per CDR3 protein, called by TCRdb with MiXCR from the PCR reads. The sample records about 20,000 distinct CDR3 sequences, about 40% being singletons. These receptors lack a known antigen. The starting material was CD4+ T cells from blood, cultured in vitro, obtained before SARS-CoV-2 vaccination. The receptors come from a human donor who received a COVID-19 vaccine. Each CDR3 is given with its conserved first and last residue. Each record gives: D gene, clone size, V gene, J gene, CDR3 DNA, CDR3 protein. D genes are given only for firm matches. A clone size is listed for some rows: how often the clone was seen (once, few, many), or a class if it is expanded.

-,few,TRBV6-1,TRBJ1-1,TGTGCCAGCCTCACCCAGCACCACGTAAAGAACACTGAAGCTTTCTTT,CASLTQHHVKNTEAFF
TRBD2,-,TRBV11-2,TRBJ2-7,TGTGCCAGCAGCCAAACCGGGCAGGGAGGGCGGCAGTACTTC,CASSQTGQGGRQYF
TRBD2,-,TRBV24-1,TRBJ2-3,TGTGCCACCAGTGACCCTTTTGCGGGGGGCGGAGATACGCAGTATTTT,CATSDPFAGGGDTQYF
TRBD1,-,TRBV10-3,TRBJ1-2,TGTGCCATCAGTGGGTGTTGGGAGGGACAGGGTTATTCGGGGGATGGCTACACCTTC,CAISGCWEGQGYSGDGYTF
-,few,TRBV27,TRBJ1-4,TGTGCCAGCAGTCCCAGGGGAGCCTTACTGAATGAAAAACTGTTTTTT,CASSPRGALLNEKLFF
-,-,TRBV6-1,TRBJ2-2,TGTGCCAGCAGCCGCGACCCGGGTGCCGGGGAGCTGTTTTTT,CASSRDPGAGELFF
-,few,TRBV24-1,TRBJ2-3,TGTGCCACCAGTGAGGGGGGTGGCACAGATACGCAGTATTTT,CATSEGGGTDTQYF
TRBD1,-,TRBV11-2,TRBJ2-2,TGTGCCAGCAGCTCCACGCCCCGAACAGGGGAAGGGCTGGCCGGGGAGCTGTTTTTT,CASSSTPRTGEGLAGELFF
-,-,TRBV12-3/TRBV12-4,TRBJ1-5,TGTGCCAGCAGTTTTGTAGGGCGGCGCAATCAGCCCCAGCATTTT,CASSFVGRRNQPQHF
-,-,TRBV18,TRBJ2-3,TGTGCCAGCTCACCAGTAAGGGGCACAGATACGCAGTATTTT,CASSPVRGTDTQYF
TRBD1,-,TRBV20-1,TRBJ2-7,TGCAGTCTCCAAACCGGGACAGGGGGCTACGAGCAGTACTTC,CSLQTGTGGYEQYF
-,few,TRBV6-1,TRBJ2-5,TGTGCCAGCACCAGGGAGTACCAAGAGACCCAGTACTTC,CASTREYQETQYF
TRBD1,few,TRBV6-5,TRBJ1-5,TGTGCCAGCAGTTACTCGACGGGACAGGGATATCAGCCCCAGCATTTT,CASSYSTGQGYQPQHF
-,-,TRBV18,TRBJ2-5,TGTGCCAGCTCGAACCCCCCCAGGGAAGAGACCCAGTACTTC,CASSNPPREETQYF
TRBD2,few,TRBV10-3,TRBJ2-3,TGTGCCATCAGTGCCGGGACTAGCAAAGATACGCAGTATTTT,CAISAGTSKDTQYF
-,-,TRBV5-4,TRBJ2-7,TGTGCCAGCAGCTTGCCCGATTCCTACGAGCAGTACTTC,CASSLPDSYEQYF
-,-,TRBV6-5,TRBJ2-1,TGTGCCAGCAGTTACTCTAGTTTATCGTGGCAGTTCTTC,CASSYSSLSWQFF
-,-,TRBV7-3,TRBJ2-1,TGTGCCAGCAGCTTAAAGGGTCACAGCGGAGATGAGCAGTTCTTC,CASSLKGHSGDEQFF
TRBD2,-,TRBV24-1,TRBJ2-3,TGTGCCACCAGTGACGAGACTAGCGGTAGCACAGATACGCAGTATTTT,CATSDETSGSTDTQYF
-,few,TRBV24-1,TRBJ2-3,TGTGCCACCAGTGATTCGGGTTACAGCACAGATACGCAGTATTTT,CATSDSGYSTDTQYF
TRBD1,-,TRBV10-3,TRBJ1-4,TGTGCCATCAGTGAGAAGGGGAAGACAGGGAAAAAACTGTTTTTT,CAISEKGKTGKKLFF
TRBD1,-,TRBV2,TRBJ2-7,TGTGCCAGCAGTTTCGACAGGGGCGATGAGCAGTACTTC,CASSFDRGDEQYF
-,-,TRBV14,TRBJ1-1,TGTGCCAGCAGCCAAGTCGTCCGCGCTGAAGCTTTCTTT,CASSQVVRAEAFF
TRBD1,once,TRBV5-4,TRBJ2-7,TGTGCCAGCAGCTCAAGTCCCGGGACAGACTACGAGCAGTACTTC,CASSSSPGTDYEQYF